A selection of T cell receptor beta chains follows, all from one sample in a study of CD8+ T cells in alopecia areata. Measured with immunoSEQ multiplex PCR; TCRdb has only the in-frame clones, and not every one. The sample holds about 11,000 clones, 50% to 70% seen once. This sample comprised skin, obtained at week 0. The origin of the receptors is a human donor with alopecia areata. Both conserved end residues are part of each CDR3. Each record gives: V gene, J gene, clone size, D gene, CDR3 DNA, CDR3 protein. A D gene is named only where the DNA matches it firmly. Clone size appears in some rows only: once, few, many, or a class for an expanded clone.

V: TRBV7-6
J: TRBJ1-3
size: NA
D: NA
DNA: TGTGCCAGCAGCTTAGGGGGTCGGGGCGGCGCTGGAAACACCATATATTTT
CDR3: CASSLGGRGGAGNTIYF

V: TRBV18
J: TRBJ2-3
size: few
D: TRBD1
DNA: TGTGCCAGCTCACCGGACAGGGGGCCTTCAAGTACGCAGTATTTT
CDR3: CASSPDRGPSSTQYF

V: TRBV4-1
J: TRBJ2-7
size: NA
D: TRBD2
DNA: TGCGCCAGCAGCCAAGACCCCCTACTAGCGGGAGCCTTCTACGAGCAGTACTTC
CDR3: CASSQDPLLAGAFYEQYF

V: TRBV5-5
J: TRBJ1-5
size: few
D: NA
DNA: TGTGCCAGCAGCTTGGAGGGTCAAGGTCGGCAGCCCCAGCATTTT
CDR3: CASSLEGQGRQPQHF

V: TRBV5-1
J: TRBJ2-2
size: NA
D: NA
DNA: TGCGCCAGCAGCTTGTTAGGGGGGACCCCCGGGGAGCTGTTTTTT
CDR3: CASSLLGGTPGELFF

V: TRBV7-6
J: TRBJ1-3
size: NA
D: NA
DNA: TGTGCCAGCAGCTTAGGGGGTCGGGGCGGCTCTGGAAACACCATATATTTT
CDR3: CASSLGGRGGSGNTIYF

V: TRBV23-1
J: TRBJ1-1
size: few
D: TRBD1
DNA: TGCGCCAGCAGTCAAAACCGGGACAGGGACACTGAAGCTTTCTTT
CDR3: CASSQNRDRDTEAFF

V: TRBV2
J: TRBJ1-1
size: few
D: TRBD1
DNA: TGTGCCAGCAGTCATTCCCGGGACAGCGGGACTGAAGCTTTCTTT
CDR3: CASSHSRDSGTEAFF

V: TRBV7-9
J: TRBJ1-4
size: NA
D: NA
DNA: TGTGCCAGCAGCCTCTCCGAAGAAAAACTGTTTTTT
CDR3: CASSLSEEKLFF

V: TRBV7-3
J: TRBJ2-2
size: NA
D: NA
DNA: TGTGCCAGCAGCTTATCAGGGACCGGGGAGCTGTTTTTT
CDR3: CASSLSGTGELFF